Following are 21 T cell receptor beta chains from one sample sequenced in a study of glioma-infiltrating T cells. Amplification of TCR alpha and beta CDR3 regions from RNA used iRepertoire nested multiplex PCR. TCRdb reprocessed the multiplex PCR reads via MiXCR and lists one record per CDR3 protein. The sample holds approximately 100,000 distinct CDR3 sequences, about 25% seen once. The sample consisted of glioma tissue, nonneoplastic brain tissue, or PBMCs (not recorded which). Receptors originate from a human donor with low-grade glioma or glioblastoma, undergoing nonglioma brain surgery, or in good health (not recorded which).

This clonotype was observed at least ten times. The chain joins TRBV6-2 or TRBV6-3 to TRBJ2-7, with D perhaps matching TRBD1 (5 bases). The germline V and J ends were trimmed by 7 bases and 6 bases, with 13 bases remaining between them. Germline V gene sequence: CDR1 MNHEY, CDR2 SVGEGT. This CDR3 spans 12 amino acids. The CDR3 protein is CASMAGPAEQYF. The CDR3 DNA reads as TGTGCCAGCATGGCAGGGCCCGCCGAGCAGTACTTC.

With respect to this clonotype: This may stem from a read error, because a much larger clone lies one nucleotide away. The J gene is TRBJ2-7, the V gene TRBV14; D perhaps matches TRBD2 (5 bases). The germline V gene has CDR1 SGHDN and CDR2 FVKESK. The germline V and J ends were trimmed by 4 bases and 5 bases, with 15 bases remaining between them. This CDR3 is built from 14 residues. This chain's CDR3 is CASSREKEEDEQYF. CDR3 DNA sequence: TGTGCCAGCAGCCGGGAAAAGGAGGAGGACGAGCAGTACTTC.

Remarks on this clonotype: A clone one base away is much larger, so this may be a read error. This sequence joins TRBV20-1 and TRBJ2-7; 10 bases align to TRBD1. V was clipped by 5 bases and J by 5 bases; unmatched bases: 9. This CDR3 spans 14 amino acids. CDR1 is DFQATT and CDR2 is SNEGSKA in the germline V gene (reference sequence). CDR3 sequence (DNA): TGCAGTGCTCTGGGACAGGGGAAGGTCAACGAGCAGTACTTC. Amino acid sequence: CSALGQGKVNEQYF.

This clonotype was seen more than once but under ten times. V usage is TRBV5-4 and J usage is TRBJ2-2; 10 bases agree with TRBD1. Trimming at V came to 0 bases and at J to 6 bases, leaving 2 bases not matched to a gene. The CDR3 is 15 amino acids. CDR1 and CDR2 (germline): SGHNT, YYREEE (reference sequence). The CDR3, as DNA: TGTGCCAGCAGCTTGGGACAGGGGGCTGCCGGGGAGCTGTTTTTT. Its protein product is CASSLGQGAAGELFF.

The rearrangement joins TRBV2 to TRBJ1-1; D is unclear. Germline V gives CDR1 SNHLY, CDR2 FYNNEI. The CDR3 is 15 amino acids. With 6 bases removed from V and 5 bases from J, the gap between germline ends came to 19 bases. The DNA of the CDR3 is TGTGCCAGCAGGCCCACCGGGGAAGGAGGGACTGAAGCTTTCTTT. Residues: CASRPTGEGGTEAFF.

This clonotype appeared many times. The gene calls are TRBV7-2 and TRBJ1-1; D is undetermined. Germline CDR1 is SGHTA and CDR2 is FQGNSA. Trimming removed 3 bases from V and 3 bases from J, with 2 bases in between. This CDR3 has 11 residues. The CDR3 nucleotides read TGTGCCAGCAGCTTTCACACTGAAGCTTTCTTT. It translates to CASSFHTEAFF.

The V gene is TRBV11-1, the J gene TRBJ2-5; no clear D. CDR3 length: 14 residues. Looked up from germline, CDR1 is SGHAT and CDR2 is FQDESV (reference sequence). V was pared by 5 bases and J by 0 bases, with 10 bases between. The CDR3 region is CASSPQSHQETQYF. The CDR3 DNA reads TGTGCCAGCAGCCCCCAGAGCCACCAAGAGACCCAGTACTTC.

This sequence joins TRBV3-1 and TRBJ1-2; TRBD1 agrees at 9 bases. Germline assignment: CDR1 LGHDT and CDR2 YNNKEL (reference sequence). This CDR3 is built from 18 residues. Unmatched junction bases numbered 11, after V lost 0 bases and J lost 3 bases. Here the CDR3 DNA reads TGTGCCAGCAGCCAAGATCGGGGGACAGGGCCGACCCACTATGGCTACACCTTC. Its translation is CASSQDRGTGPTHYGYTF.

This clonotype was seen a few times. The chain employs TRBV4-2 and TRBJ1-5; D uncertain. CDR1 and CDR2 from the germline V gene are LGHNA and YNFKEQ. The CDR3 runs to 16 residues. V dropped 4 bases and J dropped 0 bases, with 13 bases sitting between them. In DNA form, the CDR3 reads TGTGCCAGCAGCCCCAGGATGGATTATAGCAATCAGCCCCAGCATTTT. Translating it yields CASSPRMDYSNQPQHF.

This clonotype was seen ten or more times. V usage is TRBV11-2 and J usage is TRBJ2-1, with D unresolved. CDR3 length: 11 amino acids. V was shortened by 5 bases and J by 6 bases, with 5 bases between the two germline ends. Germline CDR1 is SGHAT and CDR2 is FQNNGV. In DNA form, the CDR3 reads TGTGCCAGCAGCCAAACCAATGAGCAGTTCTTC. Amino acid sequence: CASSQTNEQFF.

This clonotype was detected once. This may be a read error, as it is one base from a much larger clone. The chain combines TRBV7-3 with TRBJ2-5; weak D call: TRBD2 (6 bases). Germline-derived CDR1 and CDR2 are SGHTA and FQGTGA. The CDR3 extends over 14 amino acids. The CDR3 DNA sequence: TGTGCCAGCAGCTTCACGGGGGTTGGAGAGGCCCAGTACTTC. Translated: CASSFTGVGEAQYF.

This clonotype was observed at least ten times. The chain recombines TRBV6-2 or TRBV6-3 with TRBJ2-5, with D perhaps being TRBD1 or TRBD2 (5 bases each). V was trimmed by 5 bases and J by 2 bases, leaving 12 bases between them. Germline values: CDR1 MNHEY, CDR2 SVGEGT. The CDR3 spans 14 residues. CDR3 coding DNA: TGTGCCAGCAGTGAACGGGGCCGACAAGAGACCCAGTACTTC. As protein: CASSERGRQETQYF.

On this clonotype: As the CDR3 is not closed by the conserved phenylalanine or tryptophan, this likely results from a read error. No DNA is shown, since the ends of the CDR3 on it are uncertain; the CDR3 is the one TCRdb lists. V gene TRBV28 combines with J gene TRBJ1-1. Germline loops: CDR1 MDHEN, CDR2 SYDVKM. The CDR3 has 13 amino acids, counting both end residues. The CDR3 is CASTQRMISEALL.

This clonotype was picked up many times. The J gene is TRBJ2-7, the V gene TRBV29-1; 7 bases align to TRBD1. With 8 bases clipped from V and 2 bases from J, the junction kept 9 bases outside the gene matches. CDR3 length: 13 residues. Germline V gene data show CDR1 as SQVTM and CDR2 as ANQGSEA. The CDR3 here is CSFRTGSAYEQYF. In nucleotides, the CDR3 is TGCAGCTTCCGGACAGGTTCTGCCTACGAGCAGTACTTC.

This clonotype showed up many times. The chain links TRBV20-1 to TRBJ2-1; 8 bases align to TRBD2. Germline assignment: CDR1 DFQATT and CDR2 SNEGSKA (reference sequence). Unmatched junction bases numbered 5, after V lost 1 base and J lost 9 bases. CDR3 length: 13 amino acids. CDR3 loop: CSARVLAELEQFF. In nucleotides, the CDR3 is TGCAGTGCTAGAGTACTAGCGGAGCTTGAGCAGTTCTTC.

The chain carries TRBV5-6 and TRBJ1-6; D gene uncertain. The CDR3 consists of 12 residues. CDR1 is SGHDT, CDR2 YYEEEE, per germline. The germline V and J ends were trimmed by 4 bases and 7 bases, with 6 bases remaining between them. DNA of the CDR3: TGTGCCAGCAGCCTGCGCAATTCACCCCTCCACTTT. Translation: CASSLRNSPLHF. Full variable domain (rest looked up from reference TRBV5-6 and TRBJ1-6): DAGVTQSPTHLIKTRGQQVTLRCSPKSGHDTVSWYQQALGQGPQFIFQYYEEEERQRGNFPDRFSGHQFPNYSSELNVNALLLGDSALYLCASSLRNSPLHFGNGTRLTVT.

A word on this clonotype: Being one base from a much bigger clone, this may be a read error. This chain links TRBV7-2 with TRBJ2-7; either TRBD1 or TRBD2 may supply D (5 bases each). Per the germline V gene, CDR1 is SGHTA and CDR2 is FQGNSA. Trimming removed 1 base from V and 0 bases from J, with 10 bases in between. The CDR3 contains 15 residues. The CDR3 here is CASSLGGGLSYEQYF. The CDR3 region has the DNA TGTGCCAGCAGCTTAGGGGGCGGGCTCTCCTACGAGCAGTACTTC. The variable domain in full, completed from reference TRBV7-2 and TRBJ2-7, reads GAGVSQSPSNKVTEKGKDVELRCDPISGHTALYWYRQSLGQGLEFLIYFQGNSAPDKSGLPSDRFSAERTGGSVSTLTIQRTQQEDSAVYLCASSLGGGLSYEQYFGPGTRLTVT.

As for this clonotype: This may be a read error: a much more frequent sequence differs by one nucleotide. This chain links TRBV7-2 with TRBJ2-3, with D tentatively TRBD1 or TRBD2 (6 bases each). The CDR3 has 15 residues. The germline V gene has CDR1 SGHTA and CDR2 FQGNSA. As DNA, the CDR3 is TGTGCCAGCAGCCAAGGGGGGATCATCACAGATAAGCAGTATTTT. Its translation: CASSQGGIITDKQYF.

This clonotype was counted at least ten times. The chain has TRBV19 and TRBJ1-5, with D tentatively TRBD1 (5 bases). V was shortened by 0 bases and J by 6 bases, with 9 bases between the two germline ends. The CDR3 has 14 residues. The germline V gene encodes CDR1 LNHDA and CDR2 SQIVND (reference sequence). CDR3: CASSIESGPQPQHF. In DNA, the CDR3 is TGTGCCAGTAGTATAGAGTCAGGGCCTCAGCCCCAGCATTTT. The full variable domain, with the rest looked up from reference TRBV19 and TRBJ1-5, is DGGITQSPKYLFRKEGQNVTLSCEQNLNHDAMYWYRQDPGQGLRLIYYSQIVNDFQKGDIAEGYSVSREKKESFPLTVTSAQKNPTAFYLCASSIESGPQPQHFGDGTRLSIL.

This clonotype has ten or more counts. The V gene is TRBV7-2, the J gene TRBJ2-7; 10 positions agree with TRBD2. CDR1 and CDR2 from the germline V gene are SGHTA and FQGNSA. This CDR3 is built from 14 residues. Unmatched junction bases numbered 5, after V lost 3 bases and J lost 6 bases. The CDR3 reads CASSFSGRYSEQYF. The CDR3 coding sequence is TGTGCCAGCAGCTTTAGCGGGAGGTATAGCGAGCAGTACTTC.

This clonotype was recorded a few times. This rearrangement joins TRBV19 to TRBJ2-3; 10 bases fit TRBD2. CDR3 size: 16 residues. Germline V gene lookup returns CDR1 LNHDA and CDR2 SQIVND (reference sequence). V shed 4 bases and J 3 bases; nucleotides not matched to a gene: 7. The CDR3 DNA sequence: TGTGCCAGTAGTACGGGACTAGCGCGATTAACAGATACGCAGTATTTT. The encoded protein is CASSTGLARLTDTQYF. Filled out from reference TRBV19 and TRBJ2-3, the complete variable domain reads DGGITQSPKYLFRKEGQNVTLSCEQNLNHDAMYWYRQDPGQGLRLIYYSQIVNDFQKGDIAEGYSVSREKKESFPLTVTSAQKNPTAFYLCASSTGLARLTDTQYFGPGTRLTVL.